The clone carrying this T cell receptor beta chain has a handful of counts. This entry comes from a study of T cells after yellow fever vaccination. From the 5' RACE reads, TCRdb called clonotypes with MiXCR, one entry per CDR3 protein. Seen here are approximately 610,000 distinct CDR3 sequences, around a sixth observed once, and the top ten hold roughly a sixth. J was trimmed by 5 bases and V by 3 bases; bases with no gene match: 12. This CDR3 is 16 amino acids long. The germline gives CDR1 MGHRA, CDR2 YSYEKL. This receptor was taken from a man aged 18 to 30 who received the YFV17D yellow fever vaccine. The specimen comprised PBMCs, sampled 4 to 5 days after the first yellow fever vaccination. The rearrangement links TRBV4-1 to TRBJ2-5; 7 nucleotides match TRBD2. The CDR3 DNA reads TGCGCCAGCAGCCATCGACCCCCTGGGGAGGGGGAGACCCAGTACTTC. Its protein is CASSHRPPGEGETQYF.